The rows below give T cell receptor beta chains drawn from one sample of a study of radiation and T cells in renal cell carcinoma. Assay used: immunoSEQ multiplex PCR; TCRdb lists only in-frame clones, some missing. Of approximately 25,000 clones listed, 45% to 70% are singletons. Sequencing used tumor tissue, obtained from a patient whose treatment was nephrectomy without radiotherapy. Receptors were obtained from a human donor with renal cell carcinoma. Both conserved end residues are part of each CDR3. A D gene is named only where the DNA matches it firmly. Expanded clones are given a class, and other clones once, few, many or no size at all.

j_call	clone_size	v_call	d_call	cdr3_aa	cdr3_nt
TRBJ2-3	NA	TRBV10-3	TRBD2	CAIRALGLAGVTDTQYF	TGTGCCATCAGGGCCTTAGGGCTAGCGGGGGTCACAGATACGCAGTATTTT
TRBJ2-1	NA	TRBV7-2	NA	CASSLAFGSSYNEQFF	TGTGCCAGCAGCTTAGCGTTCGGGAGCTCCTACAATGAGCAGTTCTTC
TRBJ1-4	NA	TRBV18	TRBD1	CASSREVLDWTGSEKLFF	TGTGCCAGCTCACGAGAAGTCCTGGACTGGACAGGGAGTGAAAAACTGTTTTTT
TRBJ1-2	few	TRBV7-9	NA	CASSLDFYGYTF	TGTGCCAGCAGCTTAGATTTCTATGGCTACACCTTC
TRBJ2-2	NA	TRBV4-1	NA	CASRTYTNTGELFF	TGCGCCAGCAGGACATACACGAACACCGGGGAGCTGTTTTTT
TRBJ1-2	NA	TRBV25-1	TRBD1	CASSGFRDRGRGSGYTF	TGTGCCAGCAGTGGTTTCCGGGACAGGGGGCGCGGTAGTGGCTACACCTTC
TRBJ1-4	NA	TRBV7-2	NA	CASSLGGGKLFF	TGTGCCAGCAGCTTGGGAGGGGGGAAACTGTTTTTT
TRBJ2-1	NA	TRBV5-1	TRBD1	CASSLGQAIDEQFF	TGCGCCAGCAGCTTAGGACAGGCGATCGATGAGCAGTTCTTC
TRBJ1-2	once	TRBV7-9	TRBD1	CASSPPRTGLPYGYTF	TGTGCCAGCAGCCCCCCCCGGACAGGGCTTCCCTATGGCTACACCTTC
TRBJ1-4	NA	TRBV6-1	NA	CASSDSLDRNEKLFF	TGTGCCAGCAGTGACTCCCTGGACCGGAATGAAAAACTGTTTTTT
TRBJ2-7	few	TRBV5-1	NA	CASSAGGAGTYEQYF	TGCGCCAGCAGCGCAGGAGGGGCCGGAACCTACGAGCAGTACTTC
TRBJ2-2	NA	TRBV7-9	NA	CASSSSGSGQAGELFF	TGTGCCAGCAGCTCCAGCGGGTCTGGGCAGGCCGGGGAGCTGTTTTTT
TRBJ2-2	NA	TRBV5-1	NA	CASSLGHPTGELFF	TGCGCCAGCAGCTTGGGGCACCCCACCGGGGAGCTGTTTTTT
TRBJ2-3	NA	TRBV19	TRBD1	CASSILGGTGNTDTQYF	TGTGCCAGTAGTATTCTTGGCGGGACAGGTAACACAGATACGCAGTATTTT
TRBJ2-6	NA	TRBV28	NA	CASTDRSSGANVLTF	TGTGCCAGCACCGACAGAAGCTCTGGGGCCAACGTCCTGACTTTC
TRBJ1-2	NA	TRBV6-1	NA	CASSEKIWGAYGYTF	TGTGCCAGCAGTGAAAAAATTTGGGGGGCGTATGGCTACACCTTC
TRBJ1-4	NA	TRBV25-1	NA	CASSLQGVEKLFF	TGTGCCAGCAGTCTTCAGGGAGTTGAAAAACTGTTTTTT
TRBJ2-3	NA	TRBV29-1	NA	CSARLTDTQYF	TGCAGCGCTCGACTCACAGATACGCAGTATTTT
TRBJ2-3	once	TRBV7-9	NA	CASSPMRTDTQYF	TGTGCCAGCAGCCCCATGAGGACGGATACGCAGTATTTT
TRBJ1-5	NA	TRBV18	NA	CASSPRTENQPQHF	TGTGCCAGCTCACCAAGGACGGAGAATCAGCCCCAGCATTTT
TRBJ2-7	NA	TRBV7-8	NA	CASSLVLTAYEQYF	TGTGCCAGCAGCTTAGTTTTGACAGCATACGAGCAGTACTTC
TRBJ2-4	NA	TRBV7-2	NA	CASSFDRKNIQYF	TGTGCCAGCAGCTTTGACAGAAAAAACATTCAGTACTTC
TRBJ1-4	few	TRBV7-6	NA	CASSLERGGGNEKLFF	TGTGCCAGCAGCTTAGAGCGGGGCGGGGGGAATGAAAAACTGTTTTTT
TRBJ1-2	few	TRBV9	NA	CASSGSGTELWSYGYTF	TGTGCCAGCAGCGGCTCCGGGACGGAACTCTGGAGCTATGGCTACACCTTC
TRBJ1-1	NA	TRBV7-2	NA	CASSLGGQGAFF	TGTGCCAGCAGCTTAGGCGGTCAGGGGGCTTTCTTT
TRBJ2-7	NA	TRBV9	TRBD1	CASSPGQEISYEQYF	TGTGCCAGCAGCCCCGGACAGGAGATCTCCTACGAGCAGTACTTC
TRBJ2-7	few	TRBV7-9	NA	CASSPRWDGDYEQYF	TGTGCCAGCAGCCCCCGATGGGACGGCGACTACGAGCAGTACTTC
TRBJ1-2	NA	TRBV4-3	NA	CASSPRGAGHYGYTF	TGCGCCAGCAGCCCCCGGGGGGCAGGGCACTATGGCTACACCTTC
TRBJ1-6	few	TRBV18	NA	CASSRPAGRNSPLHF	TGTGCCAGCTCACGCCCGGCAGGGAGGAATTCACCCCTCCACTTT
TRBJ1-3	NA	TRBV9	NA	CASSFELGLTGNTIYF	TGTGCCAGCAGCTTCGAGTTGGGGCTGACTGGAAACACCATATATTTT
TRBJ1-2	few	TRBV2	NA	CASSPTTKGGTGYTF	TGTGCCAGCAGTCCTACTACCAAGGGGGGAACTGGCTACACCTTC
TRBJ1-6	NA	TRBV5-1	TRBD1	CASSRGDRASNSPLHF	TGCGCCAGCAGCCGAGGGGACAGGGCAAGTAATTCACCCCTCCACTTT
TRBJ2-1	once	TRBV7-2	NA	CASSPSNLGYNEQFF	TGTGCCAGCAGCCCCAGCAACCTAGGCTACAATGAGCAGTTCTTC
TRBJ1-3	NA	TRBV29-1	TRBD1	CSVEAGQSGNTIYF	TGCAGCGTTGAAGCGGGACAGTCTGGAAACACCATATATTTT
TRBJ2-5	NA	TRBV5-1	NA	CASSLGTPLKETQYF	TGCGCCAGCAGCTTGGGGACACCTTTGAAAGAGACCCAGTACTTC
TRBJ2-7	NA	TRBV2	TRBD1	CASRGQGGYEQYF	TGTGCCAGCAGAGGACAGGGCGGTTACGAGCAGTACTTC
TRBJ1-2	NA	TRBV7-2	NA	CASSFDVGLNGYTF	TGTGCCAGCAGCTTTGATGTAGGGCTTAATGGCTACACCTTC
TRBJ1-2	NA	TRBV5-1	TRBD1	CASSLGGTALNYGYTF	TGCGCCAGCAGCTTGGGTGGGACAGCATTAAACTATGGCTACACCTTC
TRBJ2-3	NA	TRBV27	NA	CASSPVPGPGTDTQYF	TGTGCCAGCAGTCCAGTCCCCGGGCCAGGCACAGATACGCAGTATTTT